These 26 T cell receptor beta chains came from one sample sequenced in a study of molecular identifiers for immune sequencing clone quantification. MiXCR, run by TCRdb on the PCR reads, gives a single entry per CDR3 protein. The sample has more than 450,000 distinct CDR3 sequences, around 25% seen once. Input material: naive CD8+ T cells from blood, with Jurkat cell RNA spiked in. As for subset: FACS-sorted CD8+CD4-CCR7+CD45RA+ naive T cells. The receptors were gathered from a human donor in good health. Some libraries in this study had Jurkat cell RNA spiked in.

This clonotype was seen ten or more times. The rearrangement joins TRBV27 to TRBJ2-5; a weak D match, TRBD1 (5 bases). V lost 2 bases to trimming and J lost 1 base, with 14 bases between them. This CDR3 has 16 amino acids. The germline V gene encodes CDR1 MNHEY and CDR2 SMNVEV (reference sequence). CDR3 sequence reads: CASSLNQGSFQETQYF. The CDR3 DNA sequence: TGTGCCAGCAGTTTAAATCAGGGCAGCTTCCAAGAGACCCAGTACTTC.

This chain links TRBV3-1 with TRBJ2-2; D is possibly TRBD2 (6 bases). The CDR3 consists of 16 residues. CDR1 and CDR2 (germline): LGHDT, YNNKEL (reference sequence). With 3 bases removed from V and 2 bases from J, the gap between germline ends came to 13 bases. The CDR3 DNA sequence: TGTGCCAGCAGCCAGGTAGTAGCGGCCAACACCGGGGAGCTGTTTTTT. Translating it yields CASSQVVAANTGELFF.

In this sample, this clonotype turned up once. The germline gene is not matched at one end of the junction; a read error may be the cause. In nucleotides, the CDR3 is TGCGCCGGCAGCCCGTTAGCGGGAGAGTACAATGAGCAGTTCTTC. Translation: CAGSPLAGEYNEQFF. This chain connects TRBV4-3 to TRBJ2-1, with 9 nucleotides matching TRBD2. Germline-derived CDR1 and CDR2 are LGHNA and YSLEER. CDR3 length equals 15 residues.

As concerns this clonotype: An end of the junction does not agree with germline; a read error may underlie this. The V gene is TRBV4-1, the J gene TRBJ2-3, with 7 bases that match TRBD2. CDR1 is MGHRA and CDR2 is YSYEKL in the germline V gene. The CDR3 is 17 residues long. CDR3 sequence (DNA): TGCGCCAACAGCCAAGATGGGAGGGGATCTGGTACAGATACGCAGTATTTT. Its translation is CANSQDGRGSGTDTQYF.

The rearrangement links TRBV20-1 to TRBJ2-3; a possible D gene is TRBD2 (6 bases). The CDR3 totals 12 residues. The V end was cut by 3 bases, the J end by 8 bases, with 12 bases between. Germline CDR1 and CDR2: DFQATT and SNEGSKA (reference sequence). CDR3 amino acids: CSASGSPGTQYF. DNA for the CDR3: TGCAGTGCTAGCGGGAGCCCCGGTACGCAGTATTTT.

This clonotype came up a few times. This chain uses TRBV12-3 or TRBV12-4 with TRBJ2-7, with TRBD2 matching 8 bases. The length of the CDR3 is 14 residues. Trimming removed 3 bases from V and 2 bases from J; junction bases left unmatched: 3. CDR3 region: CASSFGGETYEQYF. CDR3 nucleotides: TGTGCCAGCAGTTTCGGGGGGGAAACCTACGAGCAGTACTTC.

Only a few counts were recorded for this clonotype. The chain is built from TRBV7-9 and TRBJ2-3; perhaps D is TRBD1 or TRBD2 (5 bases each). The V and J ends lost 9 bases and 4 bases respectively, with 17 bases between them. The CDR3 extends over 14 amino acids. From germline, CDR1 is SEHNR and CDR2 FQNEAQ (reference sequence). This CDR3 is CARSPGRRSDTQYF. In nucleotides, the CDR3 is TGTGCCAGGTCCCCAGGGAGACGTTCAGATACGCAGTATTTT.

This clonotype was seen a few times. The chain employs TRBV20-1 and TRBJ1-3; no definite D call. Trimming left V 3 bases short and J 0 bases short, with 6 bases between. Per the germline V gene, CDR1 is DFQATT and CDR2 is SNEGSKA (reference sequence). CDR3 length equals 13 residues. The CDR3 region is CSARNSSGNTIYF. CDR3 in DNA: TGCAGTGCTAGGAACAGCTCTGGAAACACCATATATTTT.

In this sample, this clonotype turned up many times. This chain connects TRBV4-2 to TRBJ2-7; tentative D call: TRBD1 (6 bases). Deletions cut 0 bases from V and 0 bases from J, with 18 bases between. CDR1 and CDR2 from the germline V gene are LGHNA and YNFKEQ. This CDR3 is 18 amino acids long. The CDR3 sequence is CASSQDPAWTVNSYEQYF. In DNA, the CDR3 is TGTGCCAGCAGCCAAGATCCCGCCTGGACAGTAAACTCCTACGAGCAGTACTTC.

As concerns this clonotype: A much larger clone differs from this one at a single base, so this may be a read error. This sequence joins TRBV4-1 and TRBJ1-5, with 9 bases aligning to TRBD1. In germline, CDR1 is MGHRA, CDR2 YSYEKL. The CDR3 is made up of 16 amino acids. CDR3 nucleotides: TGCGCCAGCAGCCAAGAGGGACAGGGCTTCGATCAGCCCCAGCGTTTT. The encoded protein is CASSQEGQGFDQPQRF.

This clonotype was counted only a few times. A much larger clonotype is one base distant, so this may be a read error. The CDR3 region has the DNA TGTGCCAGCACCCCAGAGAGGACTACGCAGTATTTT. This encodes CASTPERTTQYF. The chain couples TRBV7-9 to TRBJ2-3; unclear D gene. The V gene's germline CDR1 is SEHNR and CDR2 FQNEAQ (reference sequence). Trimming shortened V by 7 bases and J by 8 bases, and 13 bases separated the two germline ends. CDR3 length: 12 residues.

This clonotype was observed many times. V and J are TRBV9 and TRBJ2-2; 9 bases align to TRBD2. V lost 0 bases and J lost 4; bases outside the gene matches: 7. This CDR3 has 17 residues. The germline V gene encodes CDR1 SGDLS and CDR2 YYNGEE. CDR3 residues: CASSVGISGSVTGELFF. CDR3 in DNA: TGTGCCAGCAGCGTAGGTATTAGCGGGAGTGTCACCGGGGAGCTGTTTTTT.

A remark on this clonotype: Compared with germline, one end of the junction differs, possibly owing to a read error. CDR3 in amino acids: CASSLANGQFF. CDR3 coding DNA: TGTGCCAGCAGCTTGGCCAATGGGCAGTTCTTC. The chain carries TRBV5-3 and TRBJ2-1; D is undetermined. TRBV5-3 is annotated as an ORF whose role is uncertain. There are 11 residues in the CDR3.

Remarks on this clonotype: A junction end diverges from the germline sequence, so it may reflect a read error. The chain recombines TRBV27 with TRBJ2-2, with D tentatively TRBD2 (5 bases). The CDR3 runs 12 residues. CDR1 and CDR2 (germline): MNHEY, SMNVEV (reference sequence). CDR3 in DNA: TGTGCCAGCAGTTGGAACACCGGGGAGCCGTTTTTT. Translated, it gives CASSWNTGEPFF.

This chain links TRBV7-8 with TRBJ2-5, with TRBD2 matching over 10 bases. CDR1 is SGHVS, CDR2 FQNEAQ, per germline. J gave up 1 base and V 1 base, and 6 bases lay outside the gene matches. The CDR3 length is 17 residues. The CDR3 nucleotides read TGTGCCAGCAGCTTAGGGCTAGCGGGAGAACCCCAAGAGACCCAGTACTTC. Translating it yields CASSLGLAGEPQETQYF.

The chain recombines TRBV19 with TRBJ1-6; D unresolved. The CDR3 is 12 residues long. The germline V and J ends were trimmed by 7 bases and 7 bases, with 8 bases remaining between them. CDR1 LNHDA and CDR2 SQIVND come from the germline V gene (reference sequence). CDR3 DNA: TGTGCCAGTACCGTGGGGAATTCACCCCTCCACTTT. Its protein is CASTVGNSPLHF.

The V and J genes are TRBV12-3 or TRBV12-4 and TRBJ1-4; no definite D call. The V end was cut by 0 bases, the J end by 4 bases, with 9 bases between. The CDR3 has 15 residues. Written as DNA, the CDR3 is TGTGCCAGCAGTTTAGCACCACCGATTAATGAAAAACTGTTTTTT. The encoded protein is CASSLAPPINEKLFF.

This clonotype has at least ten counts. CDR3 loop: CASSLGPSGYEQYF. CDR3 DNA: TGTGCCAGCAGCTTGGGGCCCAGCGGTTACGAGCAGTACTTC. This rearrangement joins TRBV7-6 to TRBJ2-7; either TRBD1 or TRBD2 may fit D (5 bases each). V gave up 3 bases and J gave up 4 bases, with 13 bases separating them. The CDR3 consists of 14 residues. Germline CDR1 is SGHVS and CDR2 is FNYEAQ.

This clonotype was detected ten times or more. J is TRBJ1-5 and V is TRBV19; D is possibly TRBD1 (5 bases). The CDR3 consists of 15 residues. The germline V gene encodes CDR1 LNHDA and CDR2 SQIVND (reference sequence). V was shortened by 6 bases and J by 1 base, with 13 bases between the two germline ends. The CDR3 nucleotides are TGTGCCAGTAGAACGGGGACCCGGAGCAATCAGCCCCAGCATTTT. It specifies CASRTGTRSNQPQHF.

As to this clonotype: Germline is not matched at one junction end, which may reflect a read error. J is TRBJ2-3 and V is TRBV18, with 8 bases lining up with TRBD1. From germline, CDR1 is KGHSH and CDR2 LQKENI. The CDR3 sequence is 15 residues long. The CDR3 spells CTSSATGDPPKSQYF. The CDR3 region has the DNA TGTACCAGCTCAGCGACAGGGGACCCACCTAAGTCGCAGTATTTT.

Concerning this clonotype: This may be a read error, as it is one base from a much larger clone. The CDR3 region has the DNA TGTGCCACCAGTGAGCTGGGAGGGACTGAAGCTTTCTTT. Its translation is CATSELGGTEAFF. V gene TRBV10-3 combines with J gene TRBJ1-1; D unclear. CDR3 length: 13 amino acids. Germline loops: CDR1 ENHRY, CDR2 SYGVKD.

This clonotype was seen more than once but under ten times. The genes are TRBV19 and TRBJ2-3, with D perhaps matching TRBD1 (5 bases). The length of the CDR3 is 15 residues. Trimming took off 1 base at V and 0 bases at J, with 8 bases between the two ends. Germline CDR1 LNHDA, CDR2 SQIVND (reference sequence). CDR3 sequence reads: CASSIVQASTDTQYF. The CDR3 DNA is TGTGCCAGTAGTATAGTACAGGCTAGCACAGATACGCAGTATTTT.

The chain couples TRBV12-3 or TRBV12-4 to TRBJ2-5; 8 positions agree with TRBD2. J lost 0 bases, V lost 5 bases, and 11 bases had no gene match. This CDR3 region has 17 residues. The CDR3 coding sequence is TGTGCCAGCAGTCTTGAGGTACTAGCGGCAAACCAAGAGACCCAGTACTTC. Amino acids: CASSLEVLAANQETQYF.

This clonotype came up once. The chain uses TRBV7-9 and TRBJ2-5; D is perhaps TRBD2 (5 bases). The V gene's germline CDR1 is SEHNR and CDR2 FQNEAQ (reference sequence). V lost 1 base and J 3 bases, leaving 12 bases between the germline ends. The CDR3 loop spans 15 amino acids. This CDR3 reads CASSLVGPAEETQYF. The CDR3 bases are TGTGCCAGCAGCTTAGTTGGGCCAGCGGAAGAGACCCAGTACTTC.

This clonotype was observed at least ten times. V is TRBV7-6 and J is TRBJ2-7; 15 nucleotides align to TRBD2. Per germline, CDR1 SGHVS and CDR2 FNYEAQ. The CDR3 runs to 14 residues. Trimming at V came to 4 bases and at J to 7 bases, leaving 2 bases not matched to a gene. In DNA form, the CDR3 reads TGTGCCAGCAGCTACGGACTAGCGGGAGGGGAGCAGTACTTC. Protein sequence: CASSYGLAGGEQYF. The variable domain in full, with the rest retrieved from reference TRBV7-6 and TRBJ2-7, is GAGVSQSPRYKVTKRGQDVALRCDPISGHVSLYWYRQALGQGPEFLTYFNYEAQQDKSGLPNDRFSAERPEGSISTLTIQRTEQRDSAMYRCASSYGLAGGEQYFGPGTRLTVT.

Of note for this clonotype: This may be a read error: a much more frequent sequence differs by one nucleotide. The chain couples TRBV30 to TRBJ2-2; D gene unclear. Per the germline V gene, CDR1 is GTSNPN and CDR2 is SVGIG (reference sequence). The CDR3 has 14 amino acids. The CDR3 DNA sequence: TGTGCCAGGAGTGAAGGAGATAACACCGGGGAGCTGTTTTTT. This translates into CARSEGDNTGELFF.